This T cell receptor beta chain was sequenced during a study of glioma-infiltrating T cells after dendritic cell vaccination. Findings of the study overall: TCR clonality showed no direct relationship with survival.

Input was approximately 2 ug genomic DNA, or all available if less. The protocol was immunoSEQ multiplex PCR, while the TCRdb copy is restricted to in-frame clones and leaves out a portion. The sample has more than 95,000 clones, 65% to 85% seen once. As to time point: after dendritic cell vaccination, including at tumor progression/relapse. Before vaccination, two weeks after the third vaccination, and at progression, PBMC were collected. Worth noting for this clone: Its antigen is still unknown.

Sequences were derived from blood, sampled after dendritic cell vaccination. The TCR sequence derives from a human donor with glioblastoma.

The CDR3 reads CASSLQDLGGYGYTF. The DNA of the CDR3 is TGTGCCAGCAGTCTCCAAGACCTCGGAGGCTATGGCTACACCTTC. The gene calls are TRBV14 and TRBJ1-2; D unresolved. The CDR3 is 15 amino acids. Trimming cost V 6 bases and J 4 bases, with 18 bases left between them. CDR1 and CDR2 (germline): SGHDN, FVKESK.